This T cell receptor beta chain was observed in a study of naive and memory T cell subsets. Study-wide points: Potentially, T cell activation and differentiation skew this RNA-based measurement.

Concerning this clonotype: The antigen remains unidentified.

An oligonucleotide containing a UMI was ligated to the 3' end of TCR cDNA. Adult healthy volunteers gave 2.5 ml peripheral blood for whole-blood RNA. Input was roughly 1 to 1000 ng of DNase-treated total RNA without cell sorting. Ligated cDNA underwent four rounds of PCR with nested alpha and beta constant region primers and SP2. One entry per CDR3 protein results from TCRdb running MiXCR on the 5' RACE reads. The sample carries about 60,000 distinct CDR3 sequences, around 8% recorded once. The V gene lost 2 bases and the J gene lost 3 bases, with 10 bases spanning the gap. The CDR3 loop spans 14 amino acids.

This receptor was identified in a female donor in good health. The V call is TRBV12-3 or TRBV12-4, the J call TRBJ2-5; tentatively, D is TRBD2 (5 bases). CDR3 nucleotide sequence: TGTGCCAGCAGTTTAAGGACTGCCGAAGAGACCCAGTACTTC. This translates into CASSLRTAEETQYF.